This is a list of T cell receptor beta chains from one sample in a study of blood T cell repertoires in COVID-19. Produced via immunoSEQ multiplex PCR; TCRdb's table is partial and in-frame only. The repertoire holds around 270,000 clones, over 80% seen once, with less than 2% in the top ten. The sample consisted of peripheral blood. All receptors derive from a woman aged 40 to 55 who had recovered from COVID-19. Both conserved end residues are part of each CDR3.

14	TRBV28	TRBJ1-2	CASKLWGQNYGYTF
14	TRBV4-1	TRBJ1-4	CASRRQGTNEKLFF
13	TRBV7-9	TRBJ1-5	CASSLAEFGPQHF
15	TRBV7-9	TRBJ2-7	CASSPGQESSYEQYF
12	TRBV30	TRBJ1-1	CAWAPRDTEAFF
15	TRBV4-1	TRBJ2-7	CASSQEPGQGYEQYF
16	TRBV5-1	TRBJ2-3	CASSFGQGGNTDTQYF
11	TRBV5-8	TRBJ1-2	CASSHGGASSF
17	TRBV5-4	TRBJ2-7	CASSWNRDREIGYEQYF
14	TRBV30	TRBJ1-1	CAWSGQLAATEAFF
14	TRBV3-1/TRBV3-2	TRBJ1-3	CASSPRVSGNTIYF
15	TRBV28	TRBJ1-1	CASTGEGAADTEAFF
13	TRBV29-1	TRBJ2-7	CSVGGQGAYEQYF
16	TRBV4-1	TRBJ2-3	CASSSADRGYPDTQYF
14	TRBV6-5	TRBJ1-5	CASSLQRGNQPQHF
19	TRBV4-1	TRBJ1-1	CASSQDGGPQARGDTEAFF
14	TRBV2	TRBJ1-1	CASSDRTAYTEAFF
15	TRBV6-5	TRBJ2-7	CASSHSGGGEGEQYF
17	TRBV28	TRBJ2-7	CASSSFYSSGDSYEQYF
16	TRBV5-1	TRBJ2-5	CASSLYGQGNQETQYF
12	TRBV15	TRBJ1-2	CATREQGDGYTF
15	TRBV4-1	TRBJ1-1	CASSQPGQGFLGAFF
17	TRBV4-2	TRBJ2-5	CASSQGPGGEVQETQYF
14	TRBV5-4	TRBJ2-7	CASSLDVGSHEQYF
14	TRBV2	TRBJ1-6	CASSEGLYNSPLHF
15	TRBV7-2	TRBJ2-1	CASSLVSGGRGEQFF
14	TRBV7-9	TRBJ1-1	CASSLDLVNTEAFF
11	TRBV29-1	TRBJ1-2	CSVAGNYGYTF
15	TRBV7-2	TRBJ2-2	CASSLIRGNTGELFF
13	TRBV19	TRBJ1-1	CASSISGNTEAFF
15	TRBV6-5	TRBJ1-2	CASRTLPQGNYGYTF
16	TRBV5-1	TRBJ1-6	CASSLGADRENSPLHF
14	TRBV9	TRBJ1-6	CASSLRGYNSPLHF
17	TRBV12-5	TRBJ2-5	CASGLDPGLAGSGTQYF